This T cell receptor (beta chain) emerged from a study of cytomegalovirus exposure and HLA in healthy donors. At the level of the study: Findings of an earlier analysis included more than 90 million unique TCR beta sequences from 180 million or so T cells. Findings and caveats of the study: Most TCR sequences showed up rarely, but some public TCRs showed up in many donors. Association of a missense DCLRE1C variant with TCR beta V- and J-gene trimming was reported in a later analysis. The availability of immune exposure information extended only to CMV serostatus.

In regard to this clone: What it binds is not known.

The PCR was carried out with 60 Vbeta primers and 13 Jbeta primers. Sequencing used immunoSEQ multiplex PCR; TCRdb keeps in-frame clones, though not all of them. This repertoire includes about 160,000 clones. J was trimmed by 6 bases and V by 5 bases; bases with no gene match: 7. Looked up from germline, CDR1 is MNHEY and CDR2 is SVGAGI. This CDR3 comprises 14 residues. The TCR sequence derives from a woman aged 55 to 70 in good health and CMV-seronegative. The sequenced sample was PBMCs. The chain is built from TRBV6-5 and TRBJ1-1, with 9 bases identical to TRBD1. The CDR3 region has the DNA TGTGCCAGCAGTCTACAGGGGGCTATCGCTGAAGCTTTCTTT. Translating it yields CASSLQGAIAEAFF.